The T cell receptor beta chain described here comes from a study of human T cells and chemical hapten exposure. General study findings and limits: The number of TCRs above 1 in 1000 frequency did not change after DPC sensitization.

Time point denoted: patch test 2, 6 weeks after DPC sensitization. Regarding treatment: therapeutic diphenylcyclopropenone sensitization with weekly scalp DPC. The donor pool consisted of alopecia patients aged 18 to 70 years, considered suitable for DPC. TCRdb fed the RACE reads into MiXCR, producing one record per CDR3 protein. The top ten hold less than 6.5% of the sample, which has a few hundred thousand distinct CDR3 sequences, roughly 6% seen once. With V trimmed by 1 base and J by 2 bases, 3 bases remained unmatched. From germline, CDR1 is MGHRA and CDR2 YSYEKL. This CDR3 region has 16 residues. On this clonotype: Its cognate antigen is unknown.

This TCR derives from a woman under 30 with alopecia areata. Some clones in this sample may be carry-over from other donors' samples. This rearrangement joins TRBV4-1 to TRBJ2-1; TRBD2 aligns across 9 bases. The sample in question was whole blood, obtained in connection with sensitization to the hapten diphenylcyclopropenone (DPC). The CDR3 nucleotides read TGCGCCAGCAGCCAAGGCCCTAGCGGGGCCTACAATGAGCAGTTCTTC. It encodes CASSQGPSGAYNEQFF.